This paragraph reports one TCR beta chain. Its recognized antigen is unknown. No qualities accompany the bases; no much larger clone lies one base away. The data were obtained in a study of blood T cell repertoires in COVID-19 (TCRdb year 2020). Some background on the complete study: Collaborator samples came from the United States, Italy and Spain and covered acute and convalescent phases of COVID-19. The repertoires were made available in a free public database intended to serve as a resource for research on the immune response to SARS-CoV-2. Sample metadata almost always included a de-identified subject ID, COVID-19 status, age in years and sex. HLA class I and class II types, where available, came from metadata supplied by the sample provider rather than from assay-based typing. The prospective study material was composed of cDNA or gDNA derived from T cells, B-cell-depleted T cells, or PBMCs. Deeply sampled blood TCRbeta repertoires from subjects exposed to, actively infected with, or recovered from COVID-19 were included in the dataset. Samples were obtained from the ongoing ImmuneRACE study (first 160 participants) and from 1,254 subjects provided by 6 global collaborators.

TCRbeta CDR3 regions were amplified from genomic DNA by means of the immunoSEQ Assay, a bias-controlled multiplex PCR. Per the original workflow: The number of nucleated cells in each sample was estimated by amplification of reference gene primers within the assay. To quantify the absolute abundance of each unique TCRbeta CDR3 rearrangement, sequence reads were collapsed and filtered. Productive Simpson clonality was computed per sample as the square root of Simpson's diversity index over productive rearrangements. TCRdb took this table from immuneACCESS and kept in-frame rearrangements with V and J called. Such tables lack part of the clones; where checked against another copy, unresolved V genes explain under half of the gap, and the rest is unexplained. V and J calls and clone size are given by that table; D and trimming were obtained from the DNA. The sample table lists around 190,000 clones, around 80% of them with a count of one. In total, the top ten clones hold more than 5.5% of the sample.

The collaborating institutions used their own protocols to collect whole blood in K2EDTA tubes. For TCRbeta analysis, collaborator samples were shipped as frozen whole blood, as isolated PBMCs, or as DNA extracted from either sample type. V sheds 1 base and J sheds 4 bases, leaving 7 bases between their ends. The CDR3 covers 13 residues, taking in both the cysteine and the phenylalanine. Only the CDR3 DNA is retained, 39 bases long and in frame from the first base. From a lookup of the germline V gene, CDR1 and CDR2 are SGHNT and YENEEA. Paper-wide results and their limitations: How much clinical and demographic metadata was included differed by source and by participant, and the metadata was provided uncurated.

The chain couples TRBV11-3 to TRBJ1-1; the D gene is unclear. This TCR derives from a human donor in a cohort sampled during active COVID-19. Material: peripheral blood. In nucleotides, the sequence is TGTGCCAGCAGCTTAGCCACCGGCACTGAAGCTTTCTTT. Its product reads: CASSLATGTEAFF. With the portions outside the CDR3 filled from the reference TRBV11-3 and TRBJ1-1 genes, the complete variable region becomes EAGVVQSPRYKIIEKKQPVAFWCNPISGHNTLYWYLQNLGQGPELLIRYENEEAVDDSQLPKDRFSAERLKGVDSTLKIQPAELGDSAVYLCASSLATGTEAFFGQGTRLTVV.